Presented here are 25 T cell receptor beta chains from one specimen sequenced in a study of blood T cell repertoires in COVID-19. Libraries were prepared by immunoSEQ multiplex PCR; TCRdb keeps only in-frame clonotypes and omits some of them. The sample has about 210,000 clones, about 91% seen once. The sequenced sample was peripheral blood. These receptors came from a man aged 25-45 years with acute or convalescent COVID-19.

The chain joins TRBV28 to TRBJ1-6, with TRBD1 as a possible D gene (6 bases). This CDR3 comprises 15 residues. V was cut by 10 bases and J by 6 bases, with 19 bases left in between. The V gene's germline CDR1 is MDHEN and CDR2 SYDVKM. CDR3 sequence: CANRGEGGFNSPLHF. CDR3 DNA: TGTGCCAACCGAGGGGAGGGGGGATTTAATTCACCCCTCCACTTT.

This chain's CDR3 is CASSLSAGGAGNQPQHF. The CDR3 DNA reads as TGTGCCAGCAGTTTATCGGCAGGGGGCGCGGGCAATCAGCCCCAGCATTTT. The chain has TRBV27 and TRBJ1-5, with TRBD1 identical over 8 bases. Germline V gene lookup returns CDR1 MNHEY and CDR2 SMNVEV (reference sequence). Trimming at V came to 0 bases and at J to 2 bases, leaving 6 bases not matched to a gene. The CDR3 length is 17 residues.

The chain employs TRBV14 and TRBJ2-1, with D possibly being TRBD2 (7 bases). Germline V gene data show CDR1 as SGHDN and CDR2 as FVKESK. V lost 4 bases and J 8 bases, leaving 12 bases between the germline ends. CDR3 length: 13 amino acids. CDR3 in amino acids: CASSPRGRDEQFF. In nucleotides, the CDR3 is TGTGCCAGCAGCCCAAGGGGGAGGGATGAGCAGTTCTTC.

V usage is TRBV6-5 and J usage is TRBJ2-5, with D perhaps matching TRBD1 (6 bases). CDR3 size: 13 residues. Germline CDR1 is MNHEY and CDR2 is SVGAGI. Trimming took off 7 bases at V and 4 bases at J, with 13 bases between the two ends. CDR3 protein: CASNRQARETQYF. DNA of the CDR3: TGTGCCAGCAACAGACAGGCACGAGAGACCCAGTACTTC.

The CDR3 sequence is CASSGRLANTGELFF. The CDR3 region has the DNA TGTGCCAGTAGTGGCAGACTGGCAAACACCGGGGAGCTGTTTTTT. The J gene is TRBJ2-2, the V gene TRBV19, with D hard to call. The CDR3 extends over 15 amino acids. CDR1 and CDR2 from the germline V gene are LNHDA and SQIVND (reference sequence). V shed 5 bases and J shed 2 bases, with 12 bases lying between them.

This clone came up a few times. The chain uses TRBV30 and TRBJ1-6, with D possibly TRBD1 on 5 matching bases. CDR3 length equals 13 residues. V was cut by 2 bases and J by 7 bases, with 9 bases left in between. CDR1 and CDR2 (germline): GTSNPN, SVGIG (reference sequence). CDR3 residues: CAWSNQGNSPLHF. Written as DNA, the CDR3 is TGTGCCTGGAGTAATCAGGGAAATTCACCCCTCCACTTT.

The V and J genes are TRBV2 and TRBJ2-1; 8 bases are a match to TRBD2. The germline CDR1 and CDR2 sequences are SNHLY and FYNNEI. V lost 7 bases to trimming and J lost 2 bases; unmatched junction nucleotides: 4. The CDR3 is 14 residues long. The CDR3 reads CASNRLATYNEQFF. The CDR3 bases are TGTGCCAGCAATAGACTAGCGACCTACAATGAGCAGTTCTTC.

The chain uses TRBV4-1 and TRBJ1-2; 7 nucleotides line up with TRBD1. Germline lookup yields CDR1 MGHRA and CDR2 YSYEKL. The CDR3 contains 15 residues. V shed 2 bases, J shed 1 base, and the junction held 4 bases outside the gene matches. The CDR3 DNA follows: TGCGCCAGCAGCCAACTGACAGGGCTTAACTATGGCTACACCTTC. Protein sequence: CASSQLTGLNYGYTF.

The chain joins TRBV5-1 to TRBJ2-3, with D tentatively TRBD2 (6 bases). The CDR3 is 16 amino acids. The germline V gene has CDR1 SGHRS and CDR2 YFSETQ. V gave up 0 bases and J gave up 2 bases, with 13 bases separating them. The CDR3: CASSLAVGGLTDTQYF. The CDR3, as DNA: TGCGCCAGCAGCTTGGCGGTCGGGGGTCTCACAGATACGCAGTATTTT.

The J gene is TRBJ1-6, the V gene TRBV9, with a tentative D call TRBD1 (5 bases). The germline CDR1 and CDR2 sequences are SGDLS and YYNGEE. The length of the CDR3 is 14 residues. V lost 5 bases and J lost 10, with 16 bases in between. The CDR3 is CASSSTGGVSPLHF. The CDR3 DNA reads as TGTGCCAGCAGTTCCACAGGAGGGGTATCACCCCTCCACTTT.

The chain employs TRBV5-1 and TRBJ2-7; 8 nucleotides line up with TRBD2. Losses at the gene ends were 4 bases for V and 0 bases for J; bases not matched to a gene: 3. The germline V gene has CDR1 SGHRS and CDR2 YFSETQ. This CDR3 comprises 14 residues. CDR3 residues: CASSQSGSSYEQYF. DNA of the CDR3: TGCGCCAGCAGCCAAAGCGGGAGCTCCTACGAGCAGTACTTC.

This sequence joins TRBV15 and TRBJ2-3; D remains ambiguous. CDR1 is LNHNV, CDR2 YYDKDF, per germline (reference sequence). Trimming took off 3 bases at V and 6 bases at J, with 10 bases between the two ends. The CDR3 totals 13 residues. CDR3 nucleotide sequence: TGTGCCACCAGCAGGGATTTGAGGGATACGCAGTATTTT. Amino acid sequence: CATSRDLRDTQYF.

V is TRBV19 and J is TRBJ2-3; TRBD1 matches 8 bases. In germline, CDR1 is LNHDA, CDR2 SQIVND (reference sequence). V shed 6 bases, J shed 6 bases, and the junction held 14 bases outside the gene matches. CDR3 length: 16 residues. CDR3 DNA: TGTGCCAGTAGCCCGCGTGGGACAGGTGGAGGGGATACGCAGTATTTT. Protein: CASSPRGTGGGDTQYF.

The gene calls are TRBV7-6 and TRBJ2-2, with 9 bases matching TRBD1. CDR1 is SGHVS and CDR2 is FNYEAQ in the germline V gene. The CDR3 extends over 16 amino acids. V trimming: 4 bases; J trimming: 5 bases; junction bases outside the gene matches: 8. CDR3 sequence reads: CASSSTGGAGTGELFF. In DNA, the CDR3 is TGTGCCAGCAGCTCTACAGGGGGCGCGGGGACCGGGGAGCTGTTTTTT. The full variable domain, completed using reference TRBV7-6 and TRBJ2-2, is GAGVSQSPRYKVTKRGQDVALRCDPISGHVSLYWYRQALGQGPEFLTYFNYEAQQDKSGLPNDRFSAERPEGSISTLTIQRTEQRDSAMYRCASSSTGGAGTGELFFGEGSRLTVL.

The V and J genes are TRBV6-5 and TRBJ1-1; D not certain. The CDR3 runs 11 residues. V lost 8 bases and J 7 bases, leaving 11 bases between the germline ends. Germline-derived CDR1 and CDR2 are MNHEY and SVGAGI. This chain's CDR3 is CASPEAREAFF. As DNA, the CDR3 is TGTGCCAGCCCAGAGGCACGTGAAGCTTTCTTT.

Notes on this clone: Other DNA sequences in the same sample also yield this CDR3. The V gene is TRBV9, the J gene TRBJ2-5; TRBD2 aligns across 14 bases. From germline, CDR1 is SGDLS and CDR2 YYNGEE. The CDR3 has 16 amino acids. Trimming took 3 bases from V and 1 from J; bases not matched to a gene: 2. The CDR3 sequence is CASSEGLAGAQETQYF. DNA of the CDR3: TGTGCCAGCAGCGAGGGACTAGCGGGAGCCCAAGAGACCCAGTACTTC.

CDR3 bases: TGTGCCAGCAGCTTAGGGGCCGGGACAGGGGGAAAAAAACTGTTTTTT. Amino acid sequence: CASSLGAGTGGKKLFF. The chain is built from TRBV7-9 and TRBJ1-4, with 11 bases matching TRBD1. J was trimmed by 9 bases and V by 1 base; bases with no gene match: 7. The CDR3 runs to 16 residues. Germline values: CDR1 SEHNR, CDR2 FQNEAQ (reference sequence).

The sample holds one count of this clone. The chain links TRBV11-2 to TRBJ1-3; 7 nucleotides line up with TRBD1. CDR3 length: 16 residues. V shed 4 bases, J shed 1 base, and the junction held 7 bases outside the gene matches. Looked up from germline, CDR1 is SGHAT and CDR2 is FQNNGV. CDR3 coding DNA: TGTGCCAGCAGCTATTACAGGGGTGCTTCTGGAAACACCATATATTTT. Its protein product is CASSYYRGASGNTIYF.

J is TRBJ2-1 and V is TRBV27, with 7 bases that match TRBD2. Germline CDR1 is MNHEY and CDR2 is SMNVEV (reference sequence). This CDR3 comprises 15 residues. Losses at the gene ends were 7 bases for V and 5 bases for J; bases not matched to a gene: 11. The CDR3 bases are TGTGCCAGCAACGCTGGGGGAGCGGGACACAATGAGCAGTTCTTC. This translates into CASNAGGAGHNEQFF.

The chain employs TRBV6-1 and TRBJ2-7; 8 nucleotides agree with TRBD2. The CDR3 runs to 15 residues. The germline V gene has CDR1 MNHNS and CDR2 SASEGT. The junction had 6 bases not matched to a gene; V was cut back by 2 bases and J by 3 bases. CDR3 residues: CASSENLAGGYEQYF. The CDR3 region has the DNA TGTGCCAGCAGTGAAAATCTTGCGGGGGGCTACGAGCAGTACTTC.

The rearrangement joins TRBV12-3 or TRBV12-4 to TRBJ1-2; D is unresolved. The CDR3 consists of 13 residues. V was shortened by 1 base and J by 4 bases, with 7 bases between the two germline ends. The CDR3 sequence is CASSLGRAYGYTF. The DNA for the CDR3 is TGTGCCAGCAGTTTAGGGCGGGCCTATGGCTACACCTTC.

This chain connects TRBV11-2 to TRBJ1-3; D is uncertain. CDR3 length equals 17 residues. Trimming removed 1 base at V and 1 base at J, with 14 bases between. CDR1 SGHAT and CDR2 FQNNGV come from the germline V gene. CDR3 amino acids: CASSLVPGMGSGNTIYF. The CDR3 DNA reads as TGTGCCAGCAGCTTAGTCCCGGGGATGGGGTCTGGAAACACCATATATTTT.

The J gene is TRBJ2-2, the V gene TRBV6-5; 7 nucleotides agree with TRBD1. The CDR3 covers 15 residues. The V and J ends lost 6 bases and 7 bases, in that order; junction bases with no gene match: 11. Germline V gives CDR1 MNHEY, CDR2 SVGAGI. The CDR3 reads CASSQSTGVIGELFF. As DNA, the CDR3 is TGTGCCAGCAGCCAATCCACAGGGGTTATCGGGGAGCTGTTTTTT.

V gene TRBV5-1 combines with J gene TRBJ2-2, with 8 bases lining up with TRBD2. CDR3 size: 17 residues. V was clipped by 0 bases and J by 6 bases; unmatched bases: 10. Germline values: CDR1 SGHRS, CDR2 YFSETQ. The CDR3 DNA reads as TGCGCCAGCAGCTTGGTGGTCCCCGGGAGGGCCTCCGGGGAGCTGTTTTTT. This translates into CASSLVVPGRASGELFF. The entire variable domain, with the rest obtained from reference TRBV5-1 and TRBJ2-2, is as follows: KAGVTQTPRYLIKTRGQQVTLSCSPISGHRSVSWYQQTPGQGLQFLFEYFSETQRNKGNFPGRFSGRQFSNSRSEMNVSTLELGDSALYLCASSLVVPGRASGELFFGEGSRLTVL.

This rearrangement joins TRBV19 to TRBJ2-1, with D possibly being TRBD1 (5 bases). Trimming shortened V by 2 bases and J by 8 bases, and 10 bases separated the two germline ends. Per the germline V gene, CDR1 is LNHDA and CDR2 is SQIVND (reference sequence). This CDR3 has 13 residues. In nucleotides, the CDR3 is TGTGCCAGTAGTATACGGCAGGGCGATGAGCAGTTCTTC. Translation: CASSIRQGDEQFF. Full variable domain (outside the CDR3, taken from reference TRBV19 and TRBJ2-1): DGGITQSPKYLFRKEGQNVTLSCEQNLNHDAMYWYRQDPGQGLRLIYYSQIVNDFQKGDIAEGYSVSREKKESFPLTVTSAQKNPTAFYLCASSIRQGDEQFFGPGTRLTVL.